This TCR beta chain emerged from a study of cytomegalovirus exposure and HLA in healthy donors (dated by TCRdb to about 2017). Some background on the complete study: In an earlier analysis of under 600 of the donors, about 270 Gb of sequence data and approximately 120 million unique TCR beta sequences from approximately 180 million T cells were reported. To predict cytomegalovirus infection status, the study combined high-throughput TCR immunosequencing, statistical association of individual TCRs with disease status, and machine learning. The genetic ancestry cluster associated with self-reported Caucasian donors included 65% to 90% of the approximately 410 genotyped donors. A later analysis re-examined previously published TCR beta repertoires from more than 650 donors and added high-resolution HLA genotyping to investigate patterns of TCR occurrence. The T cell repertoires of under 750 subjects were profiled by immunosequencing and related to cytomegalovirus serostatus. A later genetic analysis used genome-wide SNP genotypes for 398 of the 666 donors, treating that subset as a discovery cohort. Donor age, sex, ethnicity and CMV serostatus were compiled alongside the repertoire data. Rather than drawing on any new phenotypic data, the later analysis identified candidate immune exposures from TCR beta sequences and the way those sequences occurred across donors. Every discovery cohort repertoire had been produced on one sequencing platform. On average, approximately 250,000 unique TCR beta nucleotide sequences were sequenced per donor among several hundred genotyped donors of the cohort, with 15% to 20% of those sequences being non-productive. Typing coverage differed by locus: A, B, C, DRB1 and DQB1 were typed in roughly 620-630 donors, DQA1 in approximately 520, DPA1 in approximately 600, and DPB1 in roughly 450. In an earlier analysis of a few hundred of the donors, high-throughput TCR beta sequencing was used to judge whether each TCR beta V gene segment behaved as functional or pseudogenic. Roughly 5 DR-DQ haplotypes were handled as single units for association and clustering because linkage in the cohort was strong. In addition to the first cohort of 650 to 750 subjects, a separate validation cohort of 130 or so different subjects was used. Roughly 300 gigabases of sequencing data and 91 million or so unique TCR sequences made up an early release that covered fewer than 650 HLA-typed donors. The study was designed to test whether signatures of past pathogen exposure could be identified by cataloging public T cell receptors. Class I and class II HLA loci were covered by the typing at four-digit resolution. The full study reports these points: In a later analysis, about 16,000 TCR beta sequences were associated with specific HLA alleles at a false discovery rate of 0.05. According to the authors, the approach could potentially be generalized to other disease states and immunological phenotypes. Most CMV-associated TCR beta chains appeared to be HLA-restricted in a later analysis, and the HLA associations seemed to be driven largely by CMV exposure. When HLA alleles, especially DR and DQ, strongly co-occurred, TCR associations were difficult to assign to individual alleles. Several of the top co-occurrence clusters appeared to be linked to parvovirus B19, influenza, CMV and Epstein-Barr virus, according to a later analysis. A few of the identified cytomegalovirus-associated TCR beta chains were confirmed in vitro to be specific for cytomegalovirus antigens. In a later analysis, HLA-associated TCR beta chains showed more clonal expansion and lower generation probabilities than non-associated chains that were equally common. An earlier analysis of approximately 590 of the donors showed that most TCR beta V segments appeared in productive rearrangements either about 90% or about 30% of the time, which broadly matched IMGT annotations. Only TCR beta chains were sequenced in this cohort, and the absence of alpha or paired-chain data limited detectable features. Roughly uniform sequencing depth across donors was assumed in presence/absence analyses, although this assumption may not hold. According to a later genetic analysis, donors in an Asian-associated ancestry cluster had fewer N-insertions in productive TCRs than the approximately 670-donor mean. A group of highly shared sequence variants was considered likely to be a technical artifact of the sequencing pipeline. Most TCR sequences were observed very rarely across donors, whereas some public TCRs were present in many individuals. An association between a missense DCLRE1C variant and V-gene and J-gene trimming of TCR beta chains was found in a later genetic analysis and replicated in an independent cohort. According to a later analysis, TCR association rates differed among HLA loci, with DRB1 alleles showing the most associated TCRs and HLA-C alleles showing the fewest. The only immune exposure information available for the cohort was CMV serostatus. The classifier was reported to diagnose cytomegalovirus status with high specificity and sensitivity in both the original cohort and the validation cohort. A total of 150 to 200 TCR beta chains were listed by the study as associated with cytomegalovirus. A further reported finding was that TCR beta sequences accurately predicted the HLA-A and HLA-B alleles for most subjects in the first cohort. Linkage disequilibrium might explain the correlated functional status among segregating V segments, but an unknown experimental factor could not be excluded. Because HLA typing was missing for some donors at each locus, association tests included only the typed subset. The earlier analysis of 450 to 700 of the donors excluded 15 to 20 rarely observed V segments, including chromosome 9 orphons, because counts were too low.

Turning to this clone: The specificity of this receptor is unknown.

Receptors were amplified or captured by the immunoSEQ multiplex PCR assay. The multiplex PCR relied on a mix of 60 forward primers for TCR Vbeta segments and 13 reverse primers for TCR Jbeta segments. Amplification of the CDR3 region of rearranged TCR beta genes was performed with a multiplex PCR assay on genomic DNA. Amplified TCR beta libraries were sequenced as 87-base-pair reads on the Illumina HiSeq System. The published analysis was carried out like this. A later analysis tallied some 79 million unique TCR beta chains across the 650 to 750 repertoires, and some 10 million of those chains were shared by two or more donors. Raw reads were error-corrected and collapsed into unique sequences with a nearest-neighbor algorithm that merged closely related sequences to remove PCR and sequencing errors. CDR3 sequences were aligned to IMGT reference sequences to assign V, D and J gene segments. For a sequence to be retained, a match of at least six nucleotides to both a V gene segment and a J gene segment was required. Rearrangements were called productive when the CDR3 lacked stop codons and stayed in frame with V and J; all others were non-productive. CDR3 was defined by IMGT convention, running from the second conserved V-encoded cysteine to the conserved J-encoded phenylalanine. The earlier analysis of more than 450 of the donors excluded sequences that lacked an unambiguous match to a single V gene segment. In an earlier analysis of approximately 550 of the donors, V segments were called functional above 56.7% productive rearrangements and were called segregating when the between-donor standard deviation exceeded 5%. A statistical classification framework was built to diagnose cytomegalovirus status from the catalog of TCR beta chain sequences. V and J gene assignment, in a later analysis, came from comparing TCR nucleotide sequences with IMGT/GENE-DB human TR gene sequences. The TCRdist pipeline was used in a later analysis to assign CDR3 sequences and most-parsimonious VDJ recombination scenarios. In a later analysis, each TCR beta chain was defined by its CDR3 amino acid sequence together with its V-gene family, and reads without a unique V-gene family were excluded. To address suspected cross-contamination and a sequencing artifact, a later analysis removed a few hundred highly shared, low-generation-probability nucleotide sequences. In a later analysis, a clonal expansion index was calculated for each public chain from normalized within-repertoire ranks of inferred template counts. Generation probabilities in a later analysis came from a VDJ recombination model fitted to out-of-frame rearrangements, and those results were checked against IGoR. Hypergeometric tests were used in a later analysis to score TCR-TCR, TCR-HLA and TCR-CMV co-occurrence, with a repertoire-size bias correction applied to the TCR pairs. False discovery rates were estimated in a later analysis by permuting HLA or CMV assignments 20 times. In a later analysis, co-occurring TCRs were grouped using DBSCAN, and TCRdist sequence similarity was added for clustering within HLA-allele-positive subsets. Repertoires with fewer than 30,000 or more than 120,000 public chains, plus five repertoires with anomalous nucleotide sharing, were excluded from co-occurrence clustering. The clones in this table, taken by TCRdb from immuneACCESS, are in-frame only. Not every clone is retained; where verified, under half of the shortfall comes from an unresolved V gene, and the cause of the rest is unknown. V, J and clone size were drawn from that table, and D and trimming were deduced from the DNA. This sample's records show tens of thousands of clones. The leading ten clones occupy 5.3% of the sample.

The cohort was made up of approximately 670 healthy bone marrow donors. Cohort members were all nominally healthy when sampled, although unrecorded immune exposures were likely present. The donor tested CMV seropositive, placing the donor among the 290 or so seropositive members of the cohort. A peripheral blood sample was collected from each donor, and TCR beta sequencing was performed on peripheral blood mononuclear cells. Genomic DNA was extracted from the blood cell samples with the Qiagen DNeasy Blood Extraction Kit. This receptor was taken from a man aged 30-40 years in good health and CMV-seropositive. Sequencing input: PBMCs.

The nucleotide sequence is TGTGCCAGCAGCCTGGGGGTTTGGGCGGGGGGCGCTGAAGCTTTCTTT. It translates as CASSLGVWAGGAEAFF. Recombination connected TRBV9 to TRBJ1-1; TRBD1 is possibly the D segment (6 matching bases). The CDR3 numbers 16 residues from cysteine through phenylalanine. Only the CDR3 DNA stays, 48 bases, in frame from base 1. V drops 4 bases and J drops 6 bases, leaving 22 bases in between. The germline V gene sets CDR1 to SGDLS and CDR2 to YYNGEE.